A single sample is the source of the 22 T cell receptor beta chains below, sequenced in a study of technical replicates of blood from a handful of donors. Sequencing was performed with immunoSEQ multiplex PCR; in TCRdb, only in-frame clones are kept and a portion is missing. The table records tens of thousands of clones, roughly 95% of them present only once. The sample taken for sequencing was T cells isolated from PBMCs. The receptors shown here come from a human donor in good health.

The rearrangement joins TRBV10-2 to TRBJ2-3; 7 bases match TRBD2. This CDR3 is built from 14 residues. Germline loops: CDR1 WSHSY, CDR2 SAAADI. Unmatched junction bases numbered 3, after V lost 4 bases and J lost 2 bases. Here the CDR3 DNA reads TGCGCCAGCAGTGTGGCGGGGGTCACAGATACGCAGTATTTT. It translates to CASSVAGVTDTQYF.

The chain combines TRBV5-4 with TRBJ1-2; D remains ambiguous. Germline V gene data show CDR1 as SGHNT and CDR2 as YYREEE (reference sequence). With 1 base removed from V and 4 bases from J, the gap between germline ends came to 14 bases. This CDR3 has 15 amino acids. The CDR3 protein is CASSLWARGSYGYTF. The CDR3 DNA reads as TGTGCCAGCAGCTTGTGGGCCCGCGGGAGCTATGGCTACACCTTC.

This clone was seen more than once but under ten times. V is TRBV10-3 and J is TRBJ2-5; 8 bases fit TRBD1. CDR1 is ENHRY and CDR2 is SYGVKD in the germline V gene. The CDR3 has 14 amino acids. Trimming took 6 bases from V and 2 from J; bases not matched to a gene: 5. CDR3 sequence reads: CAIRAQGVQETQYF. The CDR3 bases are TGTGCCATCAGAGCACAGGGGGTTCAAGAGACCCAGTACTTC.

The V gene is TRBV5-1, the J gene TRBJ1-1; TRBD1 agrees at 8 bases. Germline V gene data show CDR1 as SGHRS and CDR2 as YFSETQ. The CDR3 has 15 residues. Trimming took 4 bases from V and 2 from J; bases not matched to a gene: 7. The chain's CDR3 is CASSRNGQGNTEAFF. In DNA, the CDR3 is TGCGCCAGCAGCCGAAACGGACAGGGAAACACTGAAGCTTTCTTT.

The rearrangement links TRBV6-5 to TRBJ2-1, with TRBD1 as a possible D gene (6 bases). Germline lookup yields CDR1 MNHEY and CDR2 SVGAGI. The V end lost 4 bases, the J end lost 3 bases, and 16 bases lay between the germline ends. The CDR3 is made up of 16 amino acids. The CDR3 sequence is CASSSGNQGIYNEQFF. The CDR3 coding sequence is TGTGCCAGCAGTTCAGGGAATCAGGGGATCTACAATGAGCAGTTCTTC.

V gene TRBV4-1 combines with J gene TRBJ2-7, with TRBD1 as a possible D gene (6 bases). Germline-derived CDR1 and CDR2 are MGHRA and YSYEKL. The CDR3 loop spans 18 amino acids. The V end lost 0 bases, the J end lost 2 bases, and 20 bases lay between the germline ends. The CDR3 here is CASSQEGAIRRTAYEQYF. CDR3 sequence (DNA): TGCGCCAGCAGCCAAGAGGGGGCCATCAGGAGGACGGCCTACGAGCAGTACTTC.

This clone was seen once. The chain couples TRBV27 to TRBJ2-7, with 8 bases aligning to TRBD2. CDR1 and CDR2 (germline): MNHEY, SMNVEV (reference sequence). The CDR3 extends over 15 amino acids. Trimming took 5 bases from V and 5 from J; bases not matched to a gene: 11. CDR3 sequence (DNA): TGTGCCAGCAGTCTCTTAGCGGGATTCAACCACGAGCAGTACTTC. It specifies CASSLLAGFNHEQYF.

The DNA for the CDR3 is TGTGCCTGCACGGGACTCCTCTCCTACGAGCAGTACTTC. This codes for CACTGLLSYEQYF. The gene calls are TRBV28 and TRBJ2-7, with D maybe TRBD2 (6 bases). The CDR3 contains 13 residues. Trimming cost V 11 bases and J 0 bases, with 14 bases left between them. Germline V gene data show CDR1 as MDHEN and CDR2 as SYDVKM.

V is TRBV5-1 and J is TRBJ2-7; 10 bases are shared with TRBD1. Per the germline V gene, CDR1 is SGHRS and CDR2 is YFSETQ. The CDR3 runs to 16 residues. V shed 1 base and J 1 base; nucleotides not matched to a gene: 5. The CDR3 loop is CASSLSRQGASYEQYF. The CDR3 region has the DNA TGCGCCAGCAGCTTGTCAAGACAGGGGGCGTCCTACGAGCAGTACTTC.

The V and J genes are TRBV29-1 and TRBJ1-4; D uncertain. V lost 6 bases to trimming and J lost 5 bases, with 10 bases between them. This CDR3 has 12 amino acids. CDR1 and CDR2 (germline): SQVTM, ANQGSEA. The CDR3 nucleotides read TGCAGCGTAGTTGTGAGAAATGAAAAACTGTTTTTT. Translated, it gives CSVVVRNEKLFF.

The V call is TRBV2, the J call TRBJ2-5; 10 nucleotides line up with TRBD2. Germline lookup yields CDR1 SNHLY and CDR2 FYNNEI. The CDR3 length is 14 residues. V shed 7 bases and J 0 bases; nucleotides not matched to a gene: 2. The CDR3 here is CASNLAGDQETQYF. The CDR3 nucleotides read TGTGCCAGCAACCTAGCGGGAGACCAAGAGACCCAGTACTTC.

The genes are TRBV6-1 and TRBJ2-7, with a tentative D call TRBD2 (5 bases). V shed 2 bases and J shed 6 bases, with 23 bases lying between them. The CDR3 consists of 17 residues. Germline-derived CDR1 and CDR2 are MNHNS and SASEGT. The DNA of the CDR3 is TGTGCCAGCAGTGAATCCTGGGAGAGCAGGACCTCGACCGAGCAGTACTTC. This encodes CASSESWESRTSTEQYF.

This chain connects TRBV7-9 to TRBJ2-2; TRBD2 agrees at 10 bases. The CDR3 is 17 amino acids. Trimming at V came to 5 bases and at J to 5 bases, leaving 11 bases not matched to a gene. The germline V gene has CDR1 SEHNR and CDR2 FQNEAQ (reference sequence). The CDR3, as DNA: TGTGCCAGCAGCCCCACCAAGCGGGAGGGAGGAACCGGGGAGCTGTTTTTT. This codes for CASSPTKREGGTGELFF.

The chain's CDR3 is CASSSASVQVYEQYF. CDR3 bases: TGTGCCAGCAGTTCCGCGTCGGTCCAGGTTTACGAGCAGTACTTC. The chain links TRBV11-2 to TRBJ2-7; no firm D call. The V and J ends lost 6 bases and 4 bases respectively, with 19 bases between them. CDR1 and CDR2 from the germline V gene are SGHAT and FQNNGV. The CDR3 has 15 amino acids.

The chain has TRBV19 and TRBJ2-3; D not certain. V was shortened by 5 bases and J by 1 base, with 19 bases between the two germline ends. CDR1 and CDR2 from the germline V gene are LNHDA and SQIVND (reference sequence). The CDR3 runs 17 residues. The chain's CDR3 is CASSFPPQTDGTDTQYF. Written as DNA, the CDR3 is TGTGCCAGTAGTTTCCCCCCTCAGACTGACGGCACAGATACGCAGTATTTT.

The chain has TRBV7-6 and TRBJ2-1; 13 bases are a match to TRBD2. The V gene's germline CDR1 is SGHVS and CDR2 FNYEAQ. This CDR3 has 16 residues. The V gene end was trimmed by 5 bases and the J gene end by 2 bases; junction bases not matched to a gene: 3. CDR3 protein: CASSPGLAGAYNEQFF. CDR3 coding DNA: TGTGCCAGCAGCCCCGGACTAGCGGGGGCCTACAATGAGCAGTTCTTC. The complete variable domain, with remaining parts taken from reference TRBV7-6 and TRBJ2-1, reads GAGVSQSPRYKVTKRGQDVALRCDPISGHVSLYWYRQALGQGPEFLTYFNYEAQQDKSGLPNDRFSAERPEGSISTLTIQRTEQRDSAMYRCASSPGLAGAYNEQFFGPGTRLTVL.

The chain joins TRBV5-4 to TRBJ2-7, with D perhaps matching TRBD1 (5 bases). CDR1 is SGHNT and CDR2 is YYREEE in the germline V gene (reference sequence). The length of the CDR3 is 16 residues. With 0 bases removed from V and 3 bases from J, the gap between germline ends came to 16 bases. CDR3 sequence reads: CASSLASGRLFYEQYF. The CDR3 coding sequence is TGTGCCAGCAGCTTGGCCTCAGGGCGGCTGTTCTACGAGCAGTACTTC.

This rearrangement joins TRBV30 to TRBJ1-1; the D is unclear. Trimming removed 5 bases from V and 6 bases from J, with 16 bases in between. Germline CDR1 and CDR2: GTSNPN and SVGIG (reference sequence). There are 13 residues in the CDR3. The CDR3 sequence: CAWATVPGAEAFF. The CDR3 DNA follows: TGTGCCTGGGCCACAGTCCCCGGGGCTGAAGCTTTCTTT.

This chain's CDR3 is CASSEGSWKQYF. CDR3 DNA: TGTGCCAGCAGTGAAGGTAGCTGGAAGCAGTACTTC. J is TRBJ2-7 and V is TRBV2; D uncertain. The CDR3 is made up of 12 amino acids. The ends were cut back, 1 base at V and 8 bases at J, with 9 bases in the middle. In germline, CDR1 is SNHLY, CDR2 FYNNEI. The full variable domain, with the rest looked up from reference TRBV2 and TRBJ2-7, is EPEVTQTPSHQVTQMGQEVILRCVPISNHLYFYWYRQILGQKVEFLVSFYNNEISEKSEIFDDQFSVERPDGSNFTLKIRSTKLEDSAMYFCASSEGSWKQYFGPGTRLTVT.

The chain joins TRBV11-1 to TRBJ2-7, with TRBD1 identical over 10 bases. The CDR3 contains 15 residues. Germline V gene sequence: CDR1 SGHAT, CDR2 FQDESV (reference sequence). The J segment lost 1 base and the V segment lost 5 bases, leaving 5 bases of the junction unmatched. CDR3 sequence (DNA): TGTGCCAGCAGCGGGCGACAGGGGGCTTCCTACGAGCAGTACTTC. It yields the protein CASSGRQGASYEQYF.

CDR3 region: CASSPTSGRAVYEQYF. In nucleotides, the CDR3 is TGTGCCAGCAGCCCGACTAGCGGGAGAGCTGTGTACGAGCAGTACTTC. J is TRBJ2-7 and V is TRBV11-1; TRBD2 aligns across 12 bases. CDR1 is SGHAT, CDR2 FQDESV, per germline (reference sequence). This CDR3 has 16 amino acids. J gave up 4 bases and V 5 bases, and 9 bases lay outside the gene matches.

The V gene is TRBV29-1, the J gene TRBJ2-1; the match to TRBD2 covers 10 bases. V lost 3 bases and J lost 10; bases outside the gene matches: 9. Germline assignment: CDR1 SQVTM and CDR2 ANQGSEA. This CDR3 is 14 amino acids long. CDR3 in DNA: TGCAGCGTTGATTTGGCTAGCGGGGGTAGGGAGCAGTTCTTC. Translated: CSVDLASGGREQFF.